This T cell receptor beta chain was obtained from a study of blood T cell repertoires in COVID-19. Profiled with immunoSEQ multiplex PCR; TCRdb holds only in-frame clones, not every one. The sample has 130,000 or so clones, around 89% seen once. CDR1 GTSNPN and CDR2 SVGIG come from the germline V gene (reference sequence). Trimming stripped 6 bases from V and 9 bases from J, with 18 bases between. The CDR3 is 12 amino acids. The sample taken for sequencing was peripheral blood. The rearrangement joins TRBV30 to TRBJ2-7, with D possibly TRBD1 on 6 matching bases. This sequence originates from a man aged 50-59 years with acute or convalescent COVID-19. CDR3 DNA: TGTGCCTGCGCACGGGACACCCCTGGGCAGTACTTC. Translating gives CACARDTPGQYF.